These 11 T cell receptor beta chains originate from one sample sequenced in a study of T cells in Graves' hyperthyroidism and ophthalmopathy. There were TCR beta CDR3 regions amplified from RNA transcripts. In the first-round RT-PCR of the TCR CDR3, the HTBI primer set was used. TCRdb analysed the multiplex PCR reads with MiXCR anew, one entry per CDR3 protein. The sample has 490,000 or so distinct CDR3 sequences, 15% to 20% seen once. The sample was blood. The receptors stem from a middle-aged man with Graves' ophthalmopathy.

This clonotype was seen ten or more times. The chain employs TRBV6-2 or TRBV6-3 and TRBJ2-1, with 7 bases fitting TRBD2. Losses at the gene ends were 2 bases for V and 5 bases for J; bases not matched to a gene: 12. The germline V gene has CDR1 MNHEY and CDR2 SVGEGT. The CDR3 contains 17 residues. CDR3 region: CASSYKVRPSGNNEQFF. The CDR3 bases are TGTGCCAGCAGTTACAAGGTCAGGCCTAGCGGAAACAATGAGCAGTTCTTC.

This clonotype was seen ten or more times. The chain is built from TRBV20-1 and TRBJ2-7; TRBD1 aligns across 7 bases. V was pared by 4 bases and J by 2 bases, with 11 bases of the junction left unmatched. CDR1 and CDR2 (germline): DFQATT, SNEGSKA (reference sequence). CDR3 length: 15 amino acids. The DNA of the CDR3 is TGCAGTGCTACGAAAACCGGGACAGTCCCCTACGAGCAGTACTTC. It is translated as CSATKTGTVPYEQYF.

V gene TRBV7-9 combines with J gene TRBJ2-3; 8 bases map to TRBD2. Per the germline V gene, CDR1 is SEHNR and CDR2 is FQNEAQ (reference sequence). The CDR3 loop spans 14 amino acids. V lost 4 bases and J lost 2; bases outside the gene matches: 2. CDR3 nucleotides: TGTGCCAGCAGCTCGACTAGCGCCACAGATACGCAGTATTTT. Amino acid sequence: CASSSTSATDTQYF.

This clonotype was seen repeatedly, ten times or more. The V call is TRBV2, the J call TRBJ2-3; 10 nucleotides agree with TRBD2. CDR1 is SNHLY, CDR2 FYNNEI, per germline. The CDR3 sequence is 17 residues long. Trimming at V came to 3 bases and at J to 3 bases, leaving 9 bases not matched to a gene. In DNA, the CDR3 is TGTGCCAGCAGTGATCCGGCTAGCGGGAGTATTACAGATACGCAGTATTTT. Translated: CASSDPASGSITDTQYF. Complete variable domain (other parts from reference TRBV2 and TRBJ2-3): EPEVTQTPSHQVTQMGQEVILRCVPISNHLYFYWYRQILGQKVEFLVSFYNNEISEKSEIFDDQFSVERPDGSNFTLKIRSTKLEDSAMYFCASSDPASGSITDTQYFGPGTRLTVL.

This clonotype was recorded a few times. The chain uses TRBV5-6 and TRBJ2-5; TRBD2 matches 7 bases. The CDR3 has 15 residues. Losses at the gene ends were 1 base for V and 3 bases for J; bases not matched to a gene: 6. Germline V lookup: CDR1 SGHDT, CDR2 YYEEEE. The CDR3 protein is CASSLRGGPEETQYF. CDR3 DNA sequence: TGTGCCAGCAGCTTGAGGGGAGGGCCCGAAGAGACCCAGTACTTC. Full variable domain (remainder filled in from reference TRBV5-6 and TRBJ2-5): DAGVTQSPTHLIKTRGQQVTLRCSPKSGHDTVSWYQQALGQGPQFIFQYYEEEERQRGNFPDRFSGHQFPNYSSELNVNALLLGDSALYLCASSLRGGPEETQYFGPGTRLLVL.

DNA of the CDR3: TGCGCCAGCAGCTTGGATATACCGAGAGGAGACCAGTACTTC. Translation: CASSLDIPRGDQYF. The chain is built from TRBV5-1 and TRBJ2-5; no reliable D call. The germline V gene has CDR1 SGHRS and CDR2 YFSETQ. Trimming shortened V by 0 bases and J by 10 bases, and 16 bases separated the two germline ends. CDR3 length equals 14 residues.

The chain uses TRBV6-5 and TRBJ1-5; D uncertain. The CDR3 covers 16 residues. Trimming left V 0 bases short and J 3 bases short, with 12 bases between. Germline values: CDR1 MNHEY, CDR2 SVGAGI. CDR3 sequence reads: CASSYSTHLDNQPQHF. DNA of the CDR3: TGTGCCAGCAGTTACTCGACACATTTGGACAATCAGCCCCAGCATTTT.

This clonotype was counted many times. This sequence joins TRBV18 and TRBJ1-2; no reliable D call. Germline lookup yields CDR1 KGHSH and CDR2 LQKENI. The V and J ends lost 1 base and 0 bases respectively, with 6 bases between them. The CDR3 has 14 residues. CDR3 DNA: TGTGCCAGCTCACCACAGGAATCTAACTATGGCTACACCTTC. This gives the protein CASSPQESNYGYTF.

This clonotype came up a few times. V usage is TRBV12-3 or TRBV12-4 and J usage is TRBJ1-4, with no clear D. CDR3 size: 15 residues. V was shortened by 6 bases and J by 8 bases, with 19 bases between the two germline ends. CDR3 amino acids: CASSPYNREREKLFF. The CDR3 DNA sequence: TGTGCCAGCAGCCCATACAACCGGGAGAGGGAAAAACTGTTTTTT.

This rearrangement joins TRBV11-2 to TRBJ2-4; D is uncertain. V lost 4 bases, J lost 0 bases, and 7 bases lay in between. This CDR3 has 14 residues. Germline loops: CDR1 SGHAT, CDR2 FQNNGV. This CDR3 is CASSSRLAKNIQYF. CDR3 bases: TGTGCCAGCAGCTCTAGGCTAGCCAAAAACATTCAGTACTTC.

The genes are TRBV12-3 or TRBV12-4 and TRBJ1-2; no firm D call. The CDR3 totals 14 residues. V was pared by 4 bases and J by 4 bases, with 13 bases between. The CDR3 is CASSSRRAIYGYTF. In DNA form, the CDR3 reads TGTGCCAGCAGTTCCCGGCGTGCAATCTATGGCTACACCTTC.